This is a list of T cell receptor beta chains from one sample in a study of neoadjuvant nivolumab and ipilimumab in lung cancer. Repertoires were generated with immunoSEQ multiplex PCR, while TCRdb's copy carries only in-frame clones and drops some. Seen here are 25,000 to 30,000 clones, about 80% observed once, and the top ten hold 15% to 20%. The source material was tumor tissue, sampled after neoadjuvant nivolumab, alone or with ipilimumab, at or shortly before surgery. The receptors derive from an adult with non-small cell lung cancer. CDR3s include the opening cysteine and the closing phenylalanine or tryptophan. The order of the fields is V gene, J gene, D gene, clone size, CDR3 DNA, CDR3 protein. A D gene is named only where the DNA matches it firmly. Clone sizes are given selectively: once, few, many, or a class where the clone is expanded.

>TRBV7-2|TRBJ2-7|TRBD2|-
TGTGCCAGCAGCTTAGGTAGCGGGGAACCCTACGAGCAGTACTTC
CASSLGSGEPYEQYF
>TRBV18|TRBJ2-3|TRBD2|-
TGTGCCAGCTCACCACCGGCACTAGCGGGGGCGACAGATACGCAGTATTTT
CASSPPALAGATDTQYF
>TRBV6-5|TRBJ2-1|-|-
TGTGCCAGCAAGGCCGTGTACAATGAGCAGTTCTTC
CASKAVYNEQFF
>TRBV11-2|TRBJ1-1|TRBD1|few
TGTGCCAGCAGCTTAGGGACAGGGCCCACTGAAGCTTTCTTT
CASSLGTGPTEAFF
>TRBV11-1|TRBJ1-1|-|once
TGTGCCAGCAGCCCCCGGGGAGGATTCAACACTGAAGCTTTCTTT
CASSPRGGFNTEAFF
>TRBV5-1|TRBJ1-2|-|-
TGCGCCAGCAGCTTGGTTGCAGGTGGCTATGGCTACACCTTC
CASSLVAGGYGYTF
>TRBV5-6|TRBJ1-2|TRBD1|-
TGTGCCAGCAGGCGTGACAGGGGAGGAGGCTACACCTTC
CASRRDRGGGYTF
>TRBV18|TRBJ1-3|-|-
TGTGCCAGCTCACCCTCTTCTGGAAACACCATATATTTT
CASSPSSGNTIYF
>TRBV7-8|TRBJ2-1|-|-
TGTGCCAGCACTTTGACGGGGCTATCGCCCTACAATGAGCAGTTCTTC
CASTLTGLSPYNEQFF
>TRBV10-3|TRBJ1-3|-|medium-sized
TGTGCCATCAGTGAGGCCATCGCGGGCTTGAGGACGTTGCTATCTGGAAACACCATATATTTT
CAISEAIAGLRTLLSGNTIYF
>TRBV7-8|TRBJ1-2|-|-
TGTGCCAGCAGCTTAAGAGCTAACTATGGCTACACCTTC
CASSLRANYGYTF
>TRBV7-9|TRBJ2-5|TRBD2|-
TGTGCCAGCAGGACTACTAGCGGGATCCAAGAGACCCAGTACTTC
CASRTTSGIQETQYF
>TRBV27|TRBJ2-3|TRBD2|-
TGTGCCAGCAAACTAGCGGGGGCAGCAGATACGCAGTATTTT
CASKLAGAADTQYF
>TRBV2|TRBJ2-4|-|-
TGTGCCAGCAGTCCGGGGAGTAACATTCAGTACTTC
CASSPGSNIQYF
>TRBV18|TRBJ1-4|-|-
TGTGCCAGCTCACCAGATAGGTCAAATGAAAAACTGTTTTTT
CASSPDRSNEKLFF
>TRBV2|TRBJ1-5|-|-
TGTGCCAGCAGTGCCCAGACAGGAAAACAGCCCCAGCATTTT
CASSAQTGKQPQHF
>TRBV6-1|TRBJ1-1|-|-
TGTGCCAGCAGCCAAGATACGGGGACTGAAGCTTTCTTT
CASSQDTGTEAFF
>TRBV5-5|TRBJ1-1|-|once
TGTGCCAGCAGCTTGGCAGGGAGTAGGGTGAACACTGAAGCTTTCTTT
CASSLAGSRVNTEAFF
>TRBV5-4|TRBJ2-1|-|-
TGTGCCAGCAGCTTGGCCAAAGGGGGGCTCTACAATGAGCAGTTCTTC
CASSLAKGGLYNEQFF
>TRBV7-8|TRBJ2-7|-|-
TGTGCCAGCAGCTACGATGTGCGGGTCAGCTCCTACGAGCAGTACTTC
CASSYDVRVSSYEQYF
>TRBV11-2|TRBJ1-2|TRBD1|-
TGTGCCAGCAGCTCCGCCCACACAGGGACAGGGCATGATGGCTACACCTTC
CASSSAHTGTGHDGYTF
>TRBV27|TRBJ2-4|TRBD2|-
TGTGCCAGCAGTTTGGGAGGGCCAAAAAACATTCAGTACTTC
CASSLGGPKNIQYF
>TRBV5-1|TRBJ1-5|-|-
TGCGCCAGCAGCGAAGCTGGGGGATATCAGCCCCAGCATTTT
CASSEAGGYQPQHF
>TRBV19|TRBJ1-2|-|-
TGTGCCAGTAGTGGCGGGGTTCGACGCTATGGCTACACCTTC
CASSGGVRRYGYTF
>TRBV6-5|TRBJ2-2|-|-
TGTGCCAGCAGTTACCTTGGCGGCACCGGGGAGCTGTTTTTT
CASSYLGGTGELFF
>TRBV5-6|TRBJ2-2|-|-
TGTGCCAGCAGCCGGCCGGGACACTTTTCTAACACCGGGGAGCTGTTTTTT
CASSRPGHFSNTGELFF
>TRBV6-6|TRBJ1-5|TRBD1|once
TGTGCCATCCAGGGGGTATTGAATCAGCCCCAGCATTTT
CAIQGVLNQPQHF
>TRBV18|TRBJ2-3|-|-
TGTGCCAGCTCAACCCTGGGACCTAGCCCAGATACGCAGTATTTT
CASSTLGPSPDTQYF
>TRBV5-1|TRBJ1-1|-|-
TGCGCCAGCAGGCCGACAGAATACACTGAAGCTTTCTTT
CASRPTEYTEAFF
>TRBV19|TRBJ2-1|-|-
TGTGCCAGTAGTTCCCGCGCGGATGAGCAGTTCTTC
CASSSRADEQFF
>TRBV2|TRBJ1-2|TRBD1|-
TGTGCCAGCAGGCCGGGACAGGGGTATGGCTACACCTTC
CASRPGQGYGYTF
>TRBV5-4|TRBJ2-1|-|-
TGTGCCAGCAGCTTATGGGGCTCCCCCTACAATGAGCAGTTCTTC
CASSLWGSPYNEQFF
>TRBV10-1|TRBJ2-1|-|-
TGCGCCAGCAGTTCCCCAGTTTCGGAGCAGTTCTTC
CASSSPVSEQFF
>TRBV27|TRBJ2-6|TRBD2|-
TGTGCCAGCAGCTCCGGGGGAGGGTTTGGGGCCAACGTCCTGACTTTC
CASSSGGGFGANVLTF
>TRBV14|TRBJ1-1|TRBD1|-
TGTGCCAGCAGCCCGTTCGGGACAGGGGGCGAAGCTTTCTTT
CASSPFGTGGEAFF
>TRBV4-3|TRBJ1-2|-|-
TGCGCCAGCAGTGCGGAAGACTATGGCTACACCTTC
CASSAEDYGYTF
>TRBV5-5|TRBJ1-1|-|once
TGTGCCAGCAGTACCGGTTCAGTGGGGTCCTGGGGCACTGAAGCTTTCTTT
CASSTGSVGSWGTEAFF
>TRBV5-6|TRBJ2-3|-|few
TGTGCCAGCAGCTTGGAGGGGGCAGATACGCAGTATTTT
CASSLEGADTQYF
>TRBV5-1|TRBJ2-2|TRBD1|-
TGCGCCAGCAGCCCGGGGACAGGGAACACCGGGGAGCTGTTTTTT
CASSPGTGNTGELFF
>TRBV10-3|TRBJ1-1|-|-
TGTGCCATCAGTGAGTCCCTAGGGAGTTACACTGAAGCTTTCTTT
CAISESLGSYTEAFF
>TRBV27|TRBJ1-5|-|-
TGTGCCAGCAGACAGGGCAATCAGCCCCAGCATTTT
CASRQGNQPQHF
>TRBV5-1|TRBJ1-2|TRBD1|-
TGCGCCAGCAGCTTGAGACAGGGGGATGGCTACACCTTC
CASSLRQGDGYTF
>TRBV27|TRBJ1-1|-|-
TGTGCCAGCAGTACATTAGGACGGGCCACTGAAGCTTTCTTT
CASSTLGRATEAFF